A selection of T cell receptor beta chains follows, all from one sample in a study of blood T cells in healthy people across ages. A single record per CDR3 protein comes from TCRdb applying MiXCR to the 5' RACE reads. The profile shows over 1,200,000 distinct CDR3 sequences, approximately 59% of them singletons. Sequencing was carried out using blood. The receptors here all came from a man aged 18-30 years in good health. CDR3s leave out the opening cysteine and the closing phenylalanine or tryptophan. Clone size appears in some rows only: once, few, many, or a class for an expanded clone.

clone_size j_call v_call cdr3_aa
. . TRBV7-2 ASSSPEARGDEQY
. TRBJ1-5 TRBV15 ATSSGFGNQPQH
. TRBJ1-1 TRBV5-6 ASSSSTYEAF
. TRBJ2-1 TRBV4-2 ASSHGSGGSSYNEQF
once TRBJ2-3 TRBV2 ASRAGLGQGLLSTDTQY
. TRBJ2-7 TRBV27 ASQGTARYEQY
. TRBJ2-3 TRBV10-1 AIRDKRLTGTDTQY
. TRBJ2-7 TRBV20-1 SARGSGGWYEQY
. TRBJ2-5 TRBV27 ASSSWRERETQY
. TRBJ1-4 TRBV4-2 ASSQRGPGDTLNEKLF
. TRBJ1-2 TRBV12-3/TRBV12-4 VSSRGLANYGYT
. TRBJ1-5 TRBV7-2 ASSLDAGQPQH
. TRBJ2-7 TRBV28 ASTRDSIPSSYEQY
few TRBJ2-7 TRBV29-1 SVEGQETYEQY
few TRBJ2-2 TRBV29-1 SVDTGGDWTGELF
many TRBJ2-7 TRBV13 ASSPGTGYYEQY
. TRBJ2-1 TRBV9 ASSVRAGYYNEQF
. TRBJ2-7 TRBV7-9 ASSSRTVNDEQY
. TRBJ1-1 TRBV27 ASSLGTGARTEAF
. TRBJ1-2 TRBV7-8 ASSNRARYGYT
. TRBJ2-7 TRBV20-1 SARTGMGEQY
. TRBJ2-5 TRBV20-1 SARELAGSQETQY
once TRBJ2-3 TRBV29-1 SVPSARTDTQY
. TRBJ2-1 TRBV4-3 ATSAGVRNEQF
. TRBJ2-5 TRBV7-9 ASSGTSWGAETQY
few TRBJ1-1 TRBV5-6 ASSQRTAMNTEAF
. TRBJ1-1 TRBV13 ASSPTGGSNTEAF
. TRBJ1-1 TRBV6-2/TRBV6-3 ASSYSTRTGMTEAF
. TRBJ2-1 TRBV29-1 SADLIVGSNEQF
once TRBJ2-3 TRBV2 ASLSSNTQY
few TRBJ2-3 TRBV29-1 SFSPSTDTQY
. TRBJ2-1 TRBV20-1 SVRWSSYNEQF
. TRBJ2-7 TRBV6-5 ASSYSRSAGEQY
. TRBJ1-6 TRBV4-1 ASSLLLRSHNSPLH
. TRBJ2-7 TRBV7-9 ATSPGSFSYEQY
. TRBJ1-2 TRBV12-3/TRBV12-4 ASRSGQGVYGYT
. TRBJ1-1 TRBV5-1 ASRPRQGSAANTEAF
. TRBJ2-3 TRBV27 ASSLSEPQHDGTQY
few TRBJ1-1 TRBV5-5 ASSLGPPRVGNTEAF